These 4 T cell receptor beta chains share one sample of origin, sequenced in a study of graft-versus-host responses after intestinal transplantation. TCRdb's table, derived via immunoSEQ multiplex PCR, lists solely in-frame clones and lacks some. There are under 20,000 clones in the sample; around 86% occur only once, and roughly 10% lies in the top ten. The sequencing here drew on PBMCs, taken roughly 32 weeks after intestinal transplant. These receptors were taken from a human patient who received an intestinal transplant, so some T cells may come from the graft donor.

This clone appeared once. CDR3 nucleotide sequence: TGTGCCAGCAGCCAAGGAGACAGGGGGAACACTGAAGCTTTCTTT. It encodes CASSQGDRGNTEAFF. The chain recombines TRBV4-2 with TRBJ1-1, with 8 bases lining up with TRBD1. V dropped 1 base and J dropped 1; count of bases not matched to a gene: 2. The germline V gene encodes CDR1 LGHNA and CDR2 YNFKEQ. CDR3 length equals 15 residues.

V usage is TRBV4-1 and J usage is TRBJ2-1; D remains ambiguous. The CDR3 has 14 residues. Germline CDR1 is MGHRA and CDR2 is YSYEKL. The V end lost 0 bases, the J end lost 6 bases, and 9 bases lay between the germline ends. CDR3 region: CASSQDWLVNEQFF. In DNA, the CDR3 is TGCGCCAGCAGCCAAGATTGGTTGGTCAATGAGCAGTTCTTC.

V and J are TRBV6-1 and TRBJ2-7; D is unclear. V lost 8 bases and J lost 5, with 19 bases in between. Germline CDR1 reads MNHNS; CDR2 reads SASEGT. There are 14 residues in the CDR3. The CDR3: CASQGEAPPHEQYF. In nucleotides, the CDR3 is TGTGCCAGCCAAGGCGAGGCACCTCCCCACGAGCAGTACTTC.

The CDR3 region is CASRQRQGLDTGELFF. CDR3 sequence (DNA): TGTGCCAGCAGACAAAGACAGGGTTTGGACACCGGGGAGCTGTTTTTT. This chain connects TRBV27 to TRBJ2-2, with 7 bases fitting TRBD1. In germline, CDR1 is MNHEY, CDR2 SMNVEV (reference sequence). With V trimmed by 6 bases and J by 3 bases, 10 bases remained unmatched. The CDR3 has 16 residues.